The source of this TCR beta chain is a study of cytomegalovirus exposure and HLA in healthy donors. Of note for this clone: The antigen is unknown.

From germline, CDR1 is ENHRY and CDR2 SYGVKD. The CDR3 is 13 residues long. Germline trimming cut 4 bases from V and 2 bases from J; bases unmatched to any gene: 1. Notes on the study in general: The study reported that TCR beta sequences accurately predicted HLA-A and HLA-B alleles in most subjects.

PCR involved 60 Vbeta and 13 Jbeta primers. The assay was immunoSEQ multiplex PCR, and TCRdb's table has in-frame clones only and misses some. This sample has roughly 120,000 clones; approximately 80% occur once, and the top ten carry around 0.79%. The J gene is TRBJ2-5, the V gene TRBV10-3, with 7 bases that match TRBD1. This sequence was found in a woman in her 30s in good health and CMV-seronegative. The sequencing sample was made of PBMCs. The CDR3 here is CAISAQGQETQYF. CDR3 bases: TGTGCCATCAGTGCACAGGGGCAAGAGACCCAGTACTTC.